This entry describes one T cell receptor beta chain. The antigen is not known. Sequencing used immunoSEQ multiplex PCR; TCRdb keeps in-frame clones, though not all of them. The profile covers just under 100,000 clones, with roughly 90% appearing a single time and less than 3% taken by the ten largest. The data originate from a study of T cell responses to AZD1222 COVID-19 vaccine. Overall study results and limits: Regions left unmutated in variants are reportedly the target of nearly half of spike-specific TCRs. When two AZD1222 doses had been given, Spike-specific TCR breadth and depth rose. CD4 TCRs linked to vaccination spanned spike, dominating at 160-218 and 743-854. Of the AZD1222 recipients, only 5 to 7 were seropositive at baseline.

Trimming shortened V by 0 bases and J by 7 bases, and 9 bases separated the two germline ends. The CDR3 has 13 amino acids. CDR1 SGHTA and CDR2 FQGNSA come from the germline V gene. Here the sequenced sample was peripheral blood, taken on day 0 of AZD1222 vaccination. The clonotype originates from an adult in good health. The rearrangement uses TRBV7-2 and TRBJ1-2; D gene uncertain. CDR3: CASSLAHGSGYTF. As DNA, the CDR3 is TGTGCCAGCAGCTTAGCTCACGGATCTGGCTACACCTTC. The variable domain in full, completed from reference TRBV7-2 and TRBJ1-2, reads GAGVSQSPSNKVTEKGKDVELRCDPISGHTALYWYRQSLGQGLEFLIYFQGNSAPDKSGLPSDRFSAERTGGSVSTLTIQRTQQEDSAVYLCASSLAHGSGYTFGSGTRLTVV.